The 6 T cell receptor beta chains reported below all come from one sample, sequenced in a study of cytomegalovirus exposure and HLA in healthy donors. The PCR used 60 Vbeta and 13 Jbeta primers. TCRdb's copy holds only in-frame clones and misses some; the assay was immunoSEQ multiplex PCR. This table has tens of thousands of clones, 80% to 90% appearing once. The sample consisted of PBMCs. Receptors originate from a woman aged 30 to 39 in good health and CMV-seronegative.

The V gene is TRBV28, the J gene TRBJ2-2, with no clear D. CDR1 is MDHEN, CDR2 SYDVKM, per germline. Trimming removed 3 bases at V and 0 bases at J, with 8 bases between. The CDR3 is made up of 15 amino acids. The CDR3 is CASSLESANTGELFF. The DNA of the CDR3 is TGTGCCAGCAGTTTGGAAAGCGCGAACACCGGGGAGCTGTTTTTT.

The rearrangement links TRBV6-1 to TRBJ1-2; 9 bases map to TRBD1. CDR3 length: 13 amino acids. Trimming cost V 8 bases and J 4 bases; bases outside gene matches: 5. Germline V gene lookup returns CDR1 MNHNS and CDR2 SASEGT. As DNA, the CDR3 is TGTGCCAGCGGCCGGACAGGGGTCTATGGCTACACCTTC. Amino acid sequence: CASGRTGVYGYTF.

This rearrangement joins TRBV5-1 to TRBJ2-1; unclear D gene. The germline V gene encodes CDR1 SGHRS and CDR2 YFSETQ. V shed 1 base and J shed 3 bases, with 5 bases lying between them. This CDR3 has 13 residues. The CDR3 nucleotides read TGCGCCAGCAGCTTGAACGGCTACAATGAGCAGTTCTTC. The encoded protein is CASSLNGYNEQFF.

This clone has more than one count but fewer than ten. V usage is TRBV28 and J usage is TRBJ1-2; tentative D call: TRBD1 (5 bases). V lost 7 bases and J lost 2, with 14 bases in between. Germline V gene data show CDR1 as MDHEN and CDR2 as SYDVKM. This CDR3 has 14 amino acids. The CDR3 loop reads CASNTGLRNYGYTF. The DNA of the CDR3 is TGTGCCAGCAATACAGGCCTAAGGAACTATGGCTACACCTTC.

The chain links TRBV7-2 to TRBJ1-4; tentative D call: TRBD1 (6 bases). The CDR3 extends over 14 amino acids. CDR1 SGHTA and CDR2 FQGNSA come from the germline V gene. V lost 4 bases and J 4 bases, leaving 10 bases between the germline ends. CDR3 region: CASSSRGNNEKLFF. In DNA form, the CDR3 reads TGTGCCAGCAGCTCCAGGGGTAATAATGAAAAACTGTTTTTT.

The chain couples TRBV4-1 to TRBJ2-5; 11 bases fit TRBD2. Germline values: CDR1 MGHRA, CDR2 YSYEKL. Trimming at V came to 3 bases and at J to 5 bases, leaving 5 bases not matched to a gene. The CDR3 sequence is 15 residues long. For the CDR3, the DNA is TGCGCCAGCAGCCACCCGACTAGCGGGGAGGAGACCCAGTACTTC. Protein product: CASSHPTSGEETQYF.